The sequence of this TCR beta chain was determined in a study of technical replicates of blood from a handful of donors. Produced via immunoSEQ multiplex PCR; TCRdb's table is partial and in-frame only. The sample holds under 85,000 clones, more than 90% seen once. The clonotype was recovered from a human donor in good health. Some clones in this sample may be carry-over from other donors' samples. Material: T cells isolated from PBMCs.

The CDR3 sequence is CASEAGVSYNEQFF. Here the CDR3 DNA reads TGCGCCAGCGAAGCGGGAGTCTCCTACAATGAGCAGTTCTTC. The chain couples TRBV10-2 to TRBJ2-1; 8 nucleotides agree with TRBD2. The CDR3 is 14 residues long. V gave up 8 bases and J gave up 0 bases; unmatched junction bases: 3. CDR1 is WSHSY, CDR2 SAAADI, per germline.